What follows are 10 T cell receptor beta chains derived from one specimen sequenced in a study of blood T cell repertoires in COVID-19. The data were produced by immunoSEQ multiplex PCR, yet TCRdb's version contains in-frame clones alone and is incomplete. Here the sample spans 150,000 to 200,000 clones, 86% being singletons. The specimen was peripheral blood. All receptors derive from a man in his 70s with acute or convalescent COVID-19.

The chain joins TRBV5-1 to TRBJ2-3; the match to TRBD2 covers 10 bases. The CDR3 sequence is 14 residues long. Germline V gene data show CDR1 as SGHRS and CDR2 as YFSETQ. V lost 7 bases and J lost 5; bases outside the gene matches: 7. The CDR3 region is CASASPSGRDTQYF. The DNA of the CDR3 is TGCGCCAGCGCATCCCCTAGCGGGAGAGATACGCAGTATTTT. Using reference TRBV5-1 and TRBJ2-3 for the parts outside the CDR3, the full variable domain is KAGVTQTPRYLIKTRGQQVTLSCSPISGHRSVSWYQQTPGQGLQFLFEYFSETQRNKGNFPGRFSGRQFSNSRSEMNVSTLELGDSALYLCASASPSGRDTQYFGPGTRLTVL.

Ten or more counts support this clone. In DNA, the CDR3 is TGTGCCAGCAGTTACAACCCGCCCGGAGGGATTAACTATGGCTACACCTTC. Its protein is CASSYNPPGGINYGYTF. The chain has TRBV9 and TRBJ1-2; D unclear. Germline V gives CDR1 SGDLS, CDR2 YYNGEE. Trimming took 5 bases from V and 1 from J, leaving 21 bases between them. The CDR3 is made up of 17 amino acids.

The table lists this clone with a count of one. The chain is built from TRBV7-6 and TRBJ1-3; 8 bases agree with TRBD1. Germline CDR1 reads SGHVS; CDR2 reads FNYEAQ. Losses at the gene ends were 2 bases for V and 1 base for J; bases not matched to a gene: 4. The CDR3 has 16 amino acids. Here the CDR3 reads CASSLSRQGSGNTIYF. The CDR3 bases are TGTGCCAGCAGCTTATCGCGACAGGGGTCTGGAAACACCATATATTTT.

The CDR3 coding sequence is TGTGCCAGCAGCTCAGCGTATTTAACTAATGAAAAACTGTTTTTT. Encoded protein: CASSSAYLTNEKLFF. The rearrangement links TRBV7-8 to TRBJ1-4, with D uncertain. CDR1 is SGHVS, CDR2 FQNEAQ, per germline. The germline V and J ends were trimmed by 4 bases and 1 base, with 10 bases remaining between them. The CDR3 spans 15 residues. Combining the CDR3 with reference TRBV7-8 and TRBJ1-4 gives the whole variable domain GAGVSQSPRYKVAKRGQDVALRCDPISGHVSLFWYQQALGQGPEFLTYFQNEAQLDKSGLPSDRFFAERPEGSVSTLKIQRTQQEDSAVYLCASSSAYLTNEKLFFGSGTQLSVL.

CDR3 residues: CATFGQRGYTF. In nucleotides, the CDR3 is TGTGCCACCTTTGGACAACGAGGCTACACCTTC. The chain combines TRBV6-5 with TRBJ1-2; D perhaps matches TRBD1 (5 bases). CDR1 and CDR2 from the germline V gene are MNHEY and SVGAGI. V was pared by 10 bases and J by 8 bases, with 14 bases between. The CDR3 consists of 11 residues.

This rearrangement joins TRBV7-8 to TRBJ2-1, with 15 bases matching TRBD2. CDR3 length: 16 amino acids. Germline V gene lookup returns CDR1 SGHVS and CDR2 FQNEAQ. V lost 5 bases, J lost 9 bases, and 8 bases stayed unmatched. For the CDR3, the DNA is TGTGCCAGCAGCCCCAGGACTAGCGGGGGGGGGAGTGAGCAGTTCTTC. Translated: CASSPRTSGGGSEQFF.

The J gene is TRBJ1-2, the V gene TRBV6-5, with D hard to call. Trimming took 8 bases from V and 4 from J, leaving 17 bases between them. CDR1 is MNHEY, CDR2 SVGAGI, per germline. This CDR3 is 14 amino acids long. CDR3 DNA sequence: TGTGCCAGCTCCCTCGGGATAGGCCTCTATGGCTACACCTTC. This gives the protein CASSLGIGLYGYTF.

This rearrangement joins TRBV9 to TRBJ2-1; D gene uncertain. This CDR3 is 13 amino acids long. CDR1 is SGDLS, CDR2 YYNGEE, per germline. Trimming removed 5 bases from V and 8 bases from J, with 14 bases in between. CDR3 in amino acids: CASSPGAWDEQFF. CDR3 DNA sequence: TGTGCCAGCAGTCCTGGAGCTTGGGATGAGCAGTTCTTC. Combining the CDR3 with reference TRBV9 and TRBJ2-1 gives the whole variable domain DSGVTQTPKHLITATGQRVTLRCSPRSGDLSVYWYQQSLDQGLQFLIQYYNGEERAKGNILERFSAQQFPDLHSELNLSSLELGDSALYFCASSPGAWDEQFFGPGTRLTVL.

This clone was recorded a few times. The gene calls are TRBV7-2 and TRBJ1-2; D is possibly TRBD1 (5 bases). This CDR3 comprises 13 residues. V was shortened by 6 bases and J by 10 bases, with 18 bases between the two germline ends. CDR1 is SGHTA, CDR2 FQGNSA, per germline. CDR3 in DNA: TGTGCCAGCAGTGGCAAGGGGCGACAACCCTACACCTTC. It translates to CASSGKGRQPYTF.

The rearrangement joins TRBV7-9 to TRBJ1-4; D call uncertain. The V gene lost 2 bases and the J gene lost 12 bases, with 16 bases spanning the gap. The CDR3 is 14 amino acids. Germline CDR1 reads SEHNR; CDR2 reads FQNEAQ (reference sequence). The CDR3: CASSLSIEEGELFF. The CDR3 nucleotides read TGTGCCAGCAGCTTATCTATCGAGGAAGGTGAACTGTTTTTT.